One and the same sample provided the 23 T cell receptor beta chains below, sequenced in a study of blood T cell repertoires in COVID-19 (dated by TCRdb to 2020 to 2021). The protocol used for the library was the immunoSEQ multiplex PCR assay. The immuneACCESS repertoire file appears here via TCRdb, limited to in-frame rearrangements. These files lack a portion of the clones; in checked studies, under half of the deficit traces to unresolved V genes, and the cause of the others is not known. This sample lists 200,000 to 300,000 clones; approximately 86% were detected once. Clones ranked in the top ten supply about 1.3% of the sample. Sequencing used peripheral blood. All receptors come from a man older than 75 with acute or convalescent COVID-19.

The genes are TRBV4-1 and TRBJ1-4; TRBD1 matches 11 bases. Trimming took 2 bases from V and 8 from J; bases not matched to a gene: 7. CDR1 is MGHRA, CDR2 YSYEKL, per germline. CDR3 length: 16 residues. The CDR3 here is CASSQSPGQGGEKLFF. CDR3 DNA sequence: TGCGCCAGCAGCCAATCTCCGGGACAGGGGGGGGAAAAACTGTTTTTT.

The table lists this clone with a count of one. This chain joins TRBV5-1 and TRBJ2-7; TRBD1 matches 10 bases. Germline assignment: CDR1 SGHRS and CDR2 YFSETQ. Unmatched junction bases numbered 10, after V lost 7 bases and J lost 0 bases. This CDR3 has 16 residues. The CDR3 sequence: CASHRGTGDSSYEQYF. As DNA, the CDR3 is TGCGCCAGCCATCGCGGGACAGGGGATAGCTCCTACGAGCAGTACTTC. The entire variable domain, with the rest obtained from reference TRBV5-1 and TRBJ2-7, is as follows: KAGVTQTPRYLIKTRGQQVTLSCSPISGHRSVSWYQQTPGQGLQFLFEYFSETQRNKGNFPGRFSGRQFSNSRSEMNVSTLELGDSALYLCASHRGTGDSSYEQYFGPGTRLTVT.

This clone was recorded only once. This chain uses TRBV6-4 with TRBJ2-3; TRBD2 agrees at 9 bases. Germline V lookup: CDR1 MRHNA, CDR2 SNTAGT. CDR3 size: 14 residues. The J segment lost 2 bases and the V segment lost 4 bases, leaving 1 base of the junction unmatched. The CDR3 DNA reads TGTGCCAGCAGTGCGGGACTAGCCACAGATACGCAGTATTTT. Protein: CASSAGLATDTQYF.

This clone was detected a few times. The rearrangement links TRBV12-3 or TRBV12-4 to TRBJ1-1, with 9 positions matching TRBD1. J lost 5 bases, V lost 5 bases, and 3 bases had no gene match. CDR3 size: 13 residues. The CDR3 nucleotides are TGTGCCAGCAGTAGGACAGGGGAAACTGAAGCTTTCTTT. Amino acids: CASSRTGETEAFF.

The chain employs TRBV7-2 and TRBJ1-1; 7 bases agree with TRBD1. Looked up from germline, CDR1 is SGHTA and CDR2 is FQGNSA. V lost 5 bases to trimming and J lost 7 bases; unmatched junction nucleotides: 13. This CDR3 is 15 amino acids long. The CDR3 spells CASSRITGVPSEAFF. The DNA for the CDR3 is TGTGCCAGCAGCCGGATTACAGGGGTTCCAAGTGAAGCTTTCTTT.

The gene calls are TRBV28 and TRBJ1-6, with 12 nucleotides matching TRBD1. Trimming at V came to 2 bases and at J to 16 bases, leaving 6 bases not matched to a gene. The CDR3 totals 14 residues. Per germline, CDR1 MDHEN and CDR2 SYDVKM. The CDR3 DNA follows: TGTGCCAGCAGTTTACCGAAGGGACAGGGGGCGCTCCACTTT. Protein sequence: CASSLPKGQGALHF.

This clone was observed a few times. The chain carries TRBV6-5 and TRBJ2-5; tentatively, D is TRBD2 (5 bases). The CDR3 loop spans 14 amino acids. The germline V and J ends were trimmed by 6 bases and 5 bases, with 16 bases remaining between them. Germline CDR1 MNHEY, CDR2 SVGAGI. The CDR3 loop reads CASRGSGIRETQYF. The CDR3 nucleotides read TGTGCCAGCAGGGGCAGCGGCATACGGGAGACCCAGTACTTC.

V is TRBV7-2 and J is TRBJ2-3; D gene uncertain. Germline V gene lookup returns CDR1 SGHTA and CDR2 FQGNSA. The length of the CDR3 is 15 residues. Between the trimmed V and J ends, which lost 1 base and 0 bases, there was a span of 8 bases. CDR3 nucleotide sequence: TGTGCCAGCAGCTTAGACTTATCTAGCACAGATACGCAGTATTTT. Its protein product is CASSLDLSSTDTQYF.

The CDR3 coding sequence is TGTGCCAGCAGTTACCCCCAGGGGACAGCCTCCAAAAACATTCAGTACTTC. It translates to CASSYPQGTASKNIQYF. This chain links TRBV6-2 or TRBV6-3 with TRBJ2-4, with 7 bases that match TRBD1. After removal of 2 bases from V and 2 bases from J, the junction contained 9 bases not matched to a gene. The germline gives CDR1 MNHEY, CDR2 SVGEGT. CDR3 size: 17 residues.

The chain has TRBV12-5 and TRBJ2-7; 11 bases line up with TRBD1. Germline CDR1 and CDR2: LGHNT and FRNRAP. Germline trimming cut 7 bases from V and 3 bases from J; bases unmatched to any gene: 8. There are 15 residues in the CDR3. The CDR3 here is CASAGQGARGYEQYF. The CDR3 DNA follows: TGTGCTAGTGCCGGACAGGGGGCGCGCGGCTACGAGCAGTACTTC.

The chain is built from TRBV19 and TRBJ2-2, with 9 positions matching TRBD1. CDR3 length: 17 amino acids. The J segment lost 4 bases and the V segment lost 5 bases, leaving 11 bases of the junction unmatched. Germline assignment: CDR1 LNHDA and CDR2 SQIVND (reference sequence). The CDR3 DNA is TGTGCCAGTAGTCTCCCCCCCGGGACAGGGAGCACCGGGGAGCTGTTTTTT. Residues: CASSLPPGTGSTGELFF.

The CDR3 here is CASSSYGTSTDTQYF. The CDR3 region has the DNA TGTGCCAGCAGCTCTTATGGGACTTCCACAGATACGCAGTATTTT. This chain connects TRBV5-6 to TRBJ2-3; weak D call: TRBD2 (6 bases). Germline values: CDR1 SGHDT, CDR2 YYEEEE. V lost 3 bases to trimming and J lost 2 bases, with 13 bases between them. The CDR3 sequence is 15 residues long.

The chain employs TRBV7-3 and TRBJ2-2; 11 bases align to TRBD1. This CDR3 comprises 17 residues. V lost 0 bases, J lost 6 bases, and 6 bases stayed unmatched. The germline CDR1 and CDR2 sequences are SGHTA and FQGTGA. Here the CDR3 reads CASSLTGGTGGSGELFF. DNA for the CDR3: TGTGCCAGCAGCTTAACCGGTGGGACAGGGGGGTCCGGGGAGCTGTTTTTT.

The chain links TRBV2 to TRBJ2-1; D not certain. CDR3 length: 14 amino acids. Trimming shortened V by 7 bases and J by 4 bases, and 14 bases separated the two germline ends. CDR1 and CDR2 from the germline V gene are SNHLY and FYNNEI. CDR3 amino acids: CASKMAVSYNEQFF. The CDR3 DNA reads TGTGCCAGCAAGATGGCGGTGTCATACAATGAGCAGTTCTTC.

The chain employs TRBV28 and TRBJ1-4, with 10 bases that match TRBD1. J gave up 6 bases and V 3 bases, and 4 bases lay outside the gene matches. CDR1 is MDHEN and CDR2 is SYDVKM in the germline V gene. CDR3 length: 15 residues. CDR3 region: CASSFSGTGDEKLFF. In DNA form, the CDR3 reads TGTGCCAGCAGTTTTTCCGGGACAGGGGATGAAAAACTGTTTTTT.

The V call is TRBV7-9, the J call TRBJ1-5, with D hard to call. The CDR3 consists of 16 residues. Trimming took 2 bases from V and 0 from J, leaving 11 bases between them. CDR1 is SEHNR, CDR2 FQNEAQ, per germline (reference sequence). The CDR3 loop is CASSLSGSASNQPQHF. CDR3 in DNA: TGTGCCAGCAGCTTAAGCGGATCGGCTAGCAATCAGCCCCAGCATTTT.

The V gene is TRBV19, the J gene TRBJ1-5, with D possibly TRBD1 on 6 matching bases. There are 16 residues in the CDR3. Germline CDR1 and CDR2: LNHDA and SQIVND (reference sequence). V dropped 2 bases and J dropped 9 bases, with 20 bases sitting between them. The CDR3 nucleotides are TGTGCCAGTAGTATAACCGGGCAGGGGATCAATAGGCCCCAGCATTTT. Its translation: CASSITGQGINRPQHF.

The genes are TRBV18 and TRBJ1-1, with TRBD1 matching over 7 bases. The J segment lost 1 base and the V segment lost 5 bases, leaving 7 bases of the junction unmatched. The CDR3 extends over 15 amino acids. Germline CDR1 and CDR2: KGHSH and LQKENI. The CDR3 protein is CASSGSGGRNTEAFF. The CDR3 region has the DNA TGTGCCAGCTCAGGGTCAGGGGGAAGGAACACTGAAGCTTTCTTT.

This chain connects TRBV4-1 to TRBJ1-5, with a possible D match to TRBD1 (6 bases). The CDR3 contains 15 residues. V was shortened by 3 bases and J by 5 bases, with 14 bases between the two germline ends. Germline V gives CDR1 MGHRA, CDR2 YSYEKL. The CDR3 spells CASSQAGTPYQPQHF. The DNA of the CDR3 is TGCGCCAGCAGCCAGGCAGGGACACCCTATCAGCCCCAGCATTTT.

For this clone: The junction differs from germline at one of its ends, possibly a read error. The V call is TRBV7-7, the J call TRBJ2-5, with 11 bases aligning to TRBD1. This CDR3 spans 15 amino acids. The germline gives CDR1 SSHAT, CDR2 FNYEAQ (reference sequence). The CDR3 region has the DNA TGTGCTAGCAGCCGACGGGACAGGGGGGTAGAGACCCAGTACTTC. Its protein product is CASSRRDRGVETQYF.

Written as DNA, the CDR3 is TGTGCCAGCAGCGTAGAGGACAGTTTCTACAATGAGCAGTTCTTC. This encodes CASSVEDSFYNEQFF. This chain connects TRBV9 to TRBJ2-1; possible D gene TRBD1, 6 bases. V lost 0 bases and J lost 3, with 10 bases in between. Germline V gene sequence: CDR1 SGDLS, CDR2 YYNGEE. The CDR3 has 15 amino acids.

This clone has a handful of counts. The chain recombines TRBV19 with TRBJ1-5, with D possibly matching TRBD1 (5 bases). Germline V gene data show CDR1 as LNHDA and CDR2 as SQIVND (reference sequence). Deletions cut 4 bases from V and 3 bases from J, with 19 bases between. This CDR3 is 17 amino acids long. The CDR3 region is CASSTGTSDQVNQPQHF. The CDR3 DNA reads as TGTGCCAGTAGTACGGGGACTTCCGATCAGGTCAATCAGCCCCAGCATTTT.

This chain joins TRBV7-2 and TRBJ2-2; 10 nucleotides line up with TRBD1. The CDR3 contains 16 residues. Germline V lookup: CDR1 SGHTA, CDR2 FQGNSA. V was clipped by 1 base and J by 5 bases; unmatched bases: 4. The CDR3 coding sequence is TGTGCCAGCAGCTTAGTGGGGACAGGGGTAACCGGGGAGCTGTTTTTT. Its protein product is CASSLVGTGVTGELFF.